This T cell receptor beta chain was found in a study of hypomethylating agent response in myelodysplastic syndrome (dated by TCRdb to the early 2020s). Regarding the study in general: The hypomethylating agent given was azacitidine in 8 of 11 patients and decitabine in 3 of 11 patients. Response was defined as complete response or hematologic improvement, and patients meeting neither criterion were classed as non-responders. Complete response or hematologic improvement was achieved by six patients, and a few patients were classified as non-responders. On average the patients were 72.2 +/- 6.3 years old, and a diploid cytogenetic profile was seen most often. The cohort included several male and a couple of female myelodysplastic syndrome patients. The mutation found most frequently was TET2, which appeared in about 45% of the 11 patients. Study-wide findings and limitations: The shared GLIPH2 clusters might recognize novel MDS antigens, but this possibility was not confirmed and requires experimental validation. Only 10 to 12 patients were analyzed, making the cohort small. Responders more often showed novel clonotypes emerging, while non-responders displayed more contracted clonotypes after treatment. Age matching of healthy control donors to MDS patients was not performed, and the MDS versus healthy comparison could have been impacted by this lack of age matching. After treatment with a hypomethylating agent, no significant changes in richness, rarefaction diversity or clonality were seen, whether all patients were considered together or each response group separately.

Comment on this clone: Its target antigen remains unknown. Per-base qualities were not stored, and no clone one base away is much larger.

Bulk bone marrow was analyzed without sorting T-cell subsets. Bone marrow from about a dozen myelodysplastic syndrome patients, collected before and after hypomethylating agent therapy, underwent immunosequencing of the TCR beta CDR3 regions. Each patient contributed a baseline bone marrow plus two to three bone marrows at different post-treatment timepoints for longitudinal repertoire tracking. Genomic DNA was extracted from whole bone marrow, and quality was checked by TapeStation, NanoDrop OneC and PicoGreen assays. In the germline V gene, CDR1 corresponds to SGDLS and CDR2 to YYNGEE. The trim is 4 bases for V and 1 base for J, with a gap of 14 bases between the germline ends. Taken from cysteine to phenylalanine, the CDR3 has 15 residues. Only the CDR3 DNA stays, 45 bases, in frame from base 1. The library came from the immunoSEQ multiplex PCR assay. Survey resolution was used, with two replicates of about 200 ng each, totaling approximately 400 ng of DNA per sample. Rearranged TCRB sequences in genomic DNA were detected with the hsTCRB kit using multiplex PCR primers targeting V and J genes. To amplify the CDR3 region, the first PCR ran for 25 to 40 cycles with the QIAGEN Multiplex PCR Kit. Sample barcodes and Illumina adapters were attached to each replicate during a second PCR lasting about 8 cycles. A QuantStudio 6 together with the KAPA library quantification kit was used to quantify the pooled libraries. Approximately 15 pM of pooled libraries went onto an Illumina MiSeq for sequencing, using single-end reads of 156 cycles plus an index read of 15 cycles. The authors' pipeline ran thus. Of 180,000 or so unique clonotypes, roughly 1.8% were flagged by VDJdb annotation as previously reported viral-epitope-specific clonotypes. The immunoSEQ Data Assistant and immunoSEQ Analyzer converted raw reads into normalized, annotated TCRB repertoires. BioAnalyzer and version 0.6.5 of the immunarch R package were the tools used for clonotype analysis. Before richness was estimated, every repertoire was downsampled to the clone count of the smallest repertoire. Clonotypes were sorted into expanded, contracted or novel categories with Fisher's exact tests, where novel meant the clonotype had zero frequency before treatment. Significantly changed CDR3 beta sequences were clustered with GLIPH2 using simulation_depth=1000 and kmer_min_depth=3, and CDR3s shorter than five residues were excluded. TCRdb carries this immuneACCESS record with in-frame sequences only. Its versions omit some clonotypes, under half of them owing to an unresolved V gene in the studies checked, with the rest unexplained. V, J and clone size are those of that table, while D and trimming were read from the DNA. This sample is represented by around 1,700 clones; around 86% of them were singletons. In total, the top ten clones hold under 4% of the sample.

The sequence came from a human donor with myelodysplastic syndrome. The chain is assembled from TRBV9 and TRBJ2-5; 7 matching bases give a weak D call of TRBD2. Sample: bone marrow, taken before or after starting hypomethylating agent treatment for myelodysplastic syndrome (not recorded which). The CDR3 reads as follows: CASSRRGGVQETQYF. The DNA sequence is TGTGCCAGCAGCAGGAGAGGGGGGGTCCAAGAGACCCAGTACTTC.